The 14 T cell receptor beta chains presented below share a single source sample, sequenced in a study of CD8+CD57+ T cells in acquired aplastic anemia. For CDR3 and TCR beta VDJ profiling, genomic DNA was the template used. TCRdb itself ran the reads through MiXCR, one entry per CDR3 protein. This repertoire shows around 210,000 distinct CDR3 sequences, about 60% found once; its top ten account for about three fifths. The authors sequenced patients whose flow cytometry had shown CD8+CD57+ cell expansion. The material sequenced was sorted CD4+, CD8+, or CD8+CD57+ T cells (not recorded which) from PBMCs. These receptors were collected from a human donor with aplastic anemia.

This clonotype was counted a few times. The chain has TRBV5-1 and TRBJ2-7; 11 bases match TRBD1. Trimming removed 10 bases from V and 5 bases from J; junction bases left unmatched: 8. Germline CDR1 and CDR2: SGHRS and YFSETQ. This CDR3 is 13 amino acids long. The CDR3 coding sequence is TGCGCCGGACCGGGACAGGGGGACCACGAGCAGTACTTC. Translating it yields CAGPGQGDHEQYF.

This clonotype was observed a few times. The chain couples TRBV10-3 to TRBJ2-3, with D possibly TRBD2 on 5 matching bases. Germline CDR1 and CDR2: ENHRY and SYGVKD. Between the trimmed V and J ends, which lost 7 bases and 3 bases, there was a span of 14 bases. The CDR3 has 14 residues. In DNA, the CDR3 is TGTGCCATCAAGATCGAGCGGAGGACAGATACGCAGTATTTT. Translated, it gives CAIKIERRTDTQYF.

This rearrangement joins TRBV7-3 to TRBJ1-2, with 7 bases matching TRBD1. The V gene end was trimmed by 5 bases and the J gene end by 3 bases; junction bases not matched to a gene: 6. The CDR3 totals 14 residues. Per germline, CDR1 SGHTA and CDR2 FQGTGA. CDR3 coding DNA: TGTGCCAGCAGCCGGAGACAGGGCGACTATGGCTACACCTTC. Translated, it gives CASSRRQGDYGYTF.

The rearrangement uses TRBV25-1 and TRBJ2-7, with 8 bases lining up with TRBD2. The CDR3 covers 14 residues. Looked up from germline, CDR1 is MGHDK and CDR2 is SYGVNS. The V segment lost 6 bases and the J segment 5 bases; nucleotides outside the gene matches: 9. The CDR3 is CASSSGLARDEQYF. The CDR3 region has the DNA TGTGCCAGCAGCTCTGGACTAGCTCGAGACGAGCAGTACTTC.

The CDR3 region has the DNA TGTGCCAGCAGCTTTGGGGGGGGACAAGCTTTCTTT. Translated: CASSFGGGQAFF. The rearrangement links TRBV7-2 to TRBJ1-1, with D perhaps TRBD1 (5 bases). The germline V gene has CDR1 SGHTA and CDR2 FQGNSA. V was shortened by 3 bases and J by 9 bases, with 11 bases between the two germline ends. This CDR3 is built from 12 residues.

This clonotype has just a few counts. V and J are TRBV7-9 and TRBJ2-7; 10 bases map to TRBD2. The V gene end was trimmed by 1 base and the J gene end by 2 bases; junction bases not matched to a gene: 5. This CDR3 comprises 16 residues. From germline, CDR1 is SEHNR and CDR2 FQNEAQ (reference sequence). CDR3 sequence: CASSLGLAGVPYEQYF. The CDR3, as DNA: TGTGCCAGCAGCTTAGGTCTAGCGGGAGTCCCCTACGAGCAGTACTTC. The variable domain in full, with the rest retrieved from reference TRBV7-9 and TRBJ2-7, is DTGVSQNPRHKITKRGQNVTFRCDPISEHNRLYWYRQTLGQGPEFLTYFQNEAQLEKSRLLSDRFSAERPKGSFSTLEIQRTEQGDSAMYLCASSLGLAGVPYEQYFGPGTRLTVT.

The chain uses TRBV10-3 and TRBJ1-1; D perhaps matches TRBD1 (6 bases). Trimming took off 9 bases at V and 5 bases at J, with 13 bases between the two ends. The germline V gene has CDR1 ENHRY and CDR2 SYGVKD. The CDR3 spans 12 residues. The DNA for the CDR3 is TGTGCCATACAAGGGGGGGGAACTGAAGCTTTCTTT. Protein: CAIQGGGTEAFF.

The chain uses TRBV7-9 and TRBJ1-1; D uncertain. Trimming cost V 1 base and J 11 bases, with 14 bases left between them. Per the germline V gene, CDR1 is SEHNR and CDR2 is FQNEAQ (reference sequence). The CDR3 spans 13 residues. DNA of the CDR3: TGTGCCAGCAGCTTAGAGTTCGGGGAAAATGCTTTCTTT. It codes for CASSLEFGENAFF.

This chain links TRBV12-3 or TRBV12-4 with TRBJ2-7; tentatively, D is TRBD1 (6 bases). V was pared by 8 bases and J by 3 bases, with 11 bases between. The CDR3 is 12 amino acids. The CDR3 nucleotides read TGTGCCAGCGCGAAACAGGGCTACGAGCAGTACTTC. Translating it yields CASAKQGYEQYF.

This clonotype showed up just a few times. The rearrangement links TRBV7-3 to TRBJ1-6; D is uncertain. Germline values: CDR1 SGHTA, CDR2 FQGTGA. The CDR3 is 15 residues long. Trimming stripped 5 bases from V and 0 bases from J, with 8 bases between. The CDR3 here is CASSKGYSYNSPLHF. CDR3 nucleotide sequence: TGTGCCAGCAGCAAAGGATACTCCTATAATTCACCCCTCCACTTT. The entire variable domain, with the rest obtained from reference TRBV7-3 and TRBJ1-6, is as follows: GAGVSQTPSNKVTEKGKYVELRCDPISGHTALYWYRQSLGQGPEFLIYFQGTGAADDSGLPNDRFFAVRPEGSVSTLKIQRTERGDSAVYLCASSKGYSYNSPLHFGNGTRLTVT.

Concerning this clonotype: A much larger clone lies one base from this, so it may be a read error. The chain carries TRBV9 and TRBJ1-1; D possibly corresponds to TRBD1 (5 bases). Trimming took off 4 bases at V and 0 bases at J, with 16 bases between the two ends. This CDR3 has 16 residues. From germline, CDR1 is SGDLS and CDR2 YYNGEE. DNA for the CDR3: TGTGCCAGCAGCCCCCGGGGGGGGGTTGTGAACACTGAAGCTTTCTTT. Translated: CASSPRGGVVNTEAFF.

In regard to this clonotype: The junction differs from germline at one of its ends, possibly a read error. The chain joins TRBV7-8 to TRBJ1-1; a possible D gene is TRBD1 (6 bases). Germline values: CDR1 SGHVS, CDR2 FQNEAQ. There are 15 residues in the CDR3. The CDR3 nucleotides read TGTGCCGGCAGCTTAGGACAGATTAAGAACACTGAAGCTTTCTTT. Its translation is CAGSLGQIKNTEAFF.

A few counts support this clonotype. A much larger clone differs from this one at a single base, so this may be a read error. CDR3 loop: CAASRSGQGGVTEAFF. The CDR3 bases are TGTGCCGCCAGCAGGTCCGGACAGGGGGGGGTTACTGAAGCTTTCTTT. The gene calls are TRBV15 and TRBJ1-1; 10 positions match TRBD1. CDR1 is LNHNV and CDR2 is YYDKDF in the germline V gene (reference sequence). This CDR3 spans 16 amino acids.

The chain couples TRBV7-9 to TRBJ2-3; 8 nucleotides match TRBD1. Germline CDR1 SEHNR, CDR2 FQNEAQ (reference sequence). J lost 0 bases, V lost 5 bases, and 4 bases had no gene match. The CDR3 extends over 15 amino acids. CDR3 residues: CASSPRQGSTDTQYF. The CDR3 nucleotides read TGTGCCAGCAGCCCCAGACAGGGGAGCACAGATACGCAGTATTTT.